This T cell receptor beta chain was captured in a study of shared clonotypes between healthy human individuals. Whole-study findings and limits: Donor scarcity curtailed the genetic and exposure-history diversity represented herein.

Measured with immunoSEQ multiplex PCR; TCRdb has only the in-frame clones, and not every one. Of some 500,000 clones listed, over 60% were seen once; the top ten hold 12%. The germline gives CDR1 LNHDA, CDR2 SQIVND (reference sequence). The length of the CDR3 is 14 residues. V was pared by 9 bases and J by 4 bases, with 8 bases of the junction left unmatched. This clone was recorded many times. Its target is not known. Specimen: PBMCs. This clonotype was obtained from a woman aged 40-49 years in good health. Some clones in this sample may be carry-over from other donors' samples. V usage is TRBV19 and J usage is TRBJ1-2; TRBD1 agrees at 10 bases. Written as DNA, the CDR3 is TGTGCCAGCGGGGACAGGGGTTTTTCCTATGGCTACACCTTC. Amino acid sequence: CASGDRGFSYGYTF.